The 16 T cell receptor beta chains below were found in one sample sequenced in a study of Ad26.COV2.S vaccination and SARS-CoV-2 variants listed by TCRdb under 2021. Library preparation used the immunoSEQ multiplex PCR assay. In TCRdb, the immuneACCESS table is reduced to in-frame sequences with V and J assigned. These tables do not hold every clone; where another copy was compared, an unresolved V gene accounts for under half, and the others remain unexplained. The sample profile shows roughly 400,000 clones; about 92% of them were found once. About 1.7% of the sample is in the top ten clones. In the paper's terms, the treatment or condition label means: around 19 received Ad26.COV2.S at low or high dose, single or two shots; 5 received placebo; per-sample allocation not given. For vaccine and placebo recipients, repertoires were sequenced using samples collected on day 63 after the first injection.

This specimen was peripheral blood, taken in a trial of Ad26.COV2.S vaccine versus placebo. These receptors were obtained from a person aged 18-65 years who received the Ad26.COV2.S COVID-19 vaccine or a placebo.

The V call is TRBV13, the J call TRBJ1-2; 10 nucleotides align to TRBD1. The ends lost 3 bases at V and 4 bases at J; junction bases unmatched: 5. The CDR3 spans 15 residues. Looked up from germline, CDR1 is PRHDT and CDR2 is FYEKMQ (reference sequence). CDR3 amino acids: CASSLTGGNLYGYTF. The CDR3 DNA follows: TGTGCCAGCAGCTTGACAGGGGGCAATCTCTATGGCTACACCTTC.

The chain is built from TRBV19 and TRBJ1-1, with 7 bases that match TRBD1. V lost 6 bases and J lost 0; bases outside the gene matches: 4. The CDR3 length is 14 residues. The germline V gene encodes CDR1 LNHDA and CDR2 SQIVND (reference sequence). The DNA for the CDR3 is TGTGCCAGTAGGCCAGGGGGAATGAACACTGAAGCTTTCTTT. This codes for CASRPGGMNTEAFF.

V gene TRBV5-8 combines with J gene TRBJ1-4, with TRBD1 matching 7 bases. The germline CDR1 and CDR2 sequences are SGHTS and YDEGEE. J was trimmed by 7 bases and V by 4 bases; bases with no gene match: 10. The CDR3 contains 15 residues. CDR3 in amino acids: CASSQQGNWGEKLFF. The DNA for the CDR3 is TGTGCCAGCAGCCAACAGGGGAATTGGGGTGAAAAACTGTTTTTT.

J is TRBJ1-3 and V is TRBV5-1; D is ambiguous. V was trimmed by 1 base and J by 0 bases, leaving 5 bases between them. The CDR3 covers 14 residues. The germline gives CDR1 SGHRS, CDR2 YFSETQ. In nucleotides, the CDR3 is TGCGCCAGCAGCTTGATGAGCTCTGGAAACACCATATATTTT. Its translation is CASSLMSSGNTIYF.

CDR3 loop: CASSYPALGTDTQYF. CDR3 nucleotides: TGTGCCAGCAGCTATCCCGCCCTTGGGACAGATACGCAGTATTTT. The chain recombines TRBV11-2 with TRBJ2-3; D remains unclear. This CDR3 spans 15 amino acids. Trimming stripped 4 bases from V and 3 bases from J, with 14 bases between. Germline CDR1 and CDR2: SGHAT and FQNNGV.

The V call is TRBV19, the J call TRBJ2-2, with D uncertain. Trimming removed 3 bases at V and 3 bases at J, with 17 bases between. CDR3 length: 17 residues. Germline CDR1 reads LNHDA; CDR2 reads SQIVND (reference sequence). The CDR3 loop is CASSIALHRKYTGELFF. The CDR3 DNA reads as TGTGCCAGTAGTATTGCTCTCCACCGGAAATACACCGGGGAGCTGTTTTTT. The complete variable domain, with remaining parts taken from reference TRBV19 and TRBJ2-2, reads DGGITQSPKYLFRKEGQNVTLSCEQNLNHDAMYWYRQDPGQGLRLIYYSQIVNDFQKGDIAEGYSVSREKKESFPLTVTSAQKNPTAFYLCASSIALHRKYTGELFFGEGSRLTVL.

This sequence joins TRBV7-8 and TRBJ2-5, with D unresolved. V was clipped by 2 bases and J by 2 bases, with 9 bases between them. The CDR3 extends over 14 amino acids. Germline CDR1 reads SGHVS; CDR2 reads FQNEAQ. In DNA, the CDR3 is TGTGCCAGCAGCTTATGGGCGGAACAAGAGACCCAGTACTTC. Protein product: CASSLWAEQETQYF.

The chain recombines TRBV7-2 with TRBJ1-1; no reliable D call. Germline CDR1 and CDR2: SGHTA and FQGNSA. The CDR3 extends over 14 amino acids. V was clipped by 1 base and J by 1 base, with 7 bases between them. CDR3 protein: CASSLVGGNTEAFF. In nucleotides, the CDR3 is TGTGCCAGCAGCTTAGTAGGCGGGAACACTGAAGCTTTCTTT.

The chain employs TRBV3-1 (or the pseudogene TRBV3-2) and TRBJ2-6; D gene unclear. The CDR3 covers 14 residues. From germline, CDR1 is LGHDT and CDR2 YNNKEL (reference sequence). Trimming cost V 8 bases and J 1 base, with 9 bases left between them. CDR3 sequence (DNA): TGTGCCAGCCTTGACGAATCTGGGGCCAACGTCCTGACTTTC. Residues: CASLDESGANVLTF.

The genes are TRBV15 and TRBJ2-7; the D gene is possibly TRBD1 (5 bases). CDR3 length: 17 residues. Germline assignment: CDR1 LNHNV and CDR2 YYDKDF (reference sequence). Between the trimmed V and J ends, which lost 2 bases and 0 bases, there was a span of 17 bases. CDR3 coding DNA: TGTGCCACCAGCAGACCTCCTAGGACCGACAGCTCCTACGAGCAGTACTTC. Translated, it gives CATSRPPRTDSSYEQYF.

The chain uses TRBV28 and TRBJ1-2, with D possibly being TRBD1 (5 bases). The CDR3 is 10 amino acids. Germline V lookup: CDR1 MDHEN, CDR2 SYDVKM. The V end lost 6 bases, the J end lost 13 bases, and 12 bases lay between the germline ends. CDR3 coding DNA: TGTGCCAGCAGGGGGACTGCTCTCACCTTC. It codes for CASRGTALTF.

The rearrangement joins TRBV19 to TRBJ2-6; 7 nucleotides line up with TRBD1. Germline V gene data show CDR1 as LNHDA and CDR2 as SQIVND (reference sequence). J was trimmed by 0 bases and V by 3 bases; bases with no gene match: 8. CDR3 length equals 18 residues. CDR3 loop: CASSIRDSLYSGANVLTF. The DNA for the CDR3 is TGTGCCAGTAGTATCCGGGACAGCTTATACTCTGGGGCCAACGTCCTGACTTTC.

There are a few counts of this clone. The genes are TRBV19 and TRBJ1-5, with a tentative D call TRBD1 (5 bases). The germline V gene encodes CDR1 LNHDA and CDR2 SQIVND (reference sequence). V lost 6 bases and J 0 bases, leaving 12 bases between the germline ends. The CDR3 totals 15 residues. CDR3 sequence: CASSVGGYSNQPQHF. CDR3 bases: TGTGCCAGTAGCGTCGGGGGGTATAGCAATCAGCCCCAGCATTTT.

This clone appeared a single time. This chain links TRBV30 with TRBJ2-7, with 8 bases lining up with TRBD2. V lost 3 bases to trimming and J lost 5 bases; unmatched junction nucleotides: 9. Per germline, CDR1 GTSNPN and CDR2 SVGIG (reference sequence). This CDR3 is 14 amino acids long. CDR3 protein: CAWRNGGARNEQYF. DNA of the CDR3: TGTGCCTGGAGAAACGGGGGGGCCAGGAACGAGCAGTACTTC.

This chain connects TRBV14 to TRBJ2-1; 12 positions agree with TRBD2. Germline CDR1 SGHDN, CDR2 FVKESK. The CDR3 extends over 17 amino acids. The V and J ends lost 2 bases and 8 bases, in that order; junction bases with no gene match: 10. The CDR3 DNA reads as TGTGCCAGCAGCCAAAGGGTAGCTAGCGGGGGGGCCCATGAGCAGTTCTTC. Translated, it gives CASSQRVASGGAHEQFF.

The chain links TRBV28 to TRBJ2-7; no reliable D call. This CDR3 has 12 amino acids. With 5 bases removed from V and 7 bases from J, the gap between germline ends came to 12 bases. Germline CDR1 and CDR2: MDHEN and SYDVKM. The CDR3 bases are TGTGCCAGCAGTCTCCTTTCGGAGGAGCAGTACTTC. This translates into CASSLLSEEQYF.